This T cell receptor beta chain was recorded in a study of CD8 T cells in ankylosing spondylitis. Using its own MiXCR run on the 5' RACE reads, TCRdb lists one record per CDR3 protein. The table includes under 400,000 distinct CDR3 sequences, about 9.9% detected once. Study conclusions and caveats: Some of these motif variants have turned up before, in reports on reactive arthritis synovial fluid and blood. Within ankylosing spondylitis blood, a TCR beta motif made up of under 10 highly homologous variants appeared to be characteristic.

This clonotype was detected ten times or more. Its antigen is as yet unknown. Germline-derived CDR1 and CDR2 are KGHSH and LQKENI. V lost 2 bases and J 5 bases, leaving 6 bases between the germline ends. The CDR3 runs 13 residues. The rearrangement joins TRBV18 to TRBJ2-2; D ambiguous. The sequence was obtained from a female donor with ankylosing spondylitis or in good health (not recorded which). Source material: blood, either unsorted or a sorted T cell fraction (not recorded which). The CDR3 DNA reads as TGTGCCAGCTCACCATTTGAGACCGGGGAGCTGTTTTTT. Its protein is CASSPFETGELFF.